This is a list of T cell receptor beta chains from one sample in a study of neurological immune-mediated disorders. TCRdb redid the calling of the 5' RACE reads with MiXCR, one entry per CDR3 protein. The profile shows about 46,000 distinct CDR3 sequences, about 9.4% of them singletons. Material for sequencing was PBMCs. These TCRs come from a man between 65 and 85 years old with HTLV-1-associated myelopathy (HAM/TSP). Each CDR3 is given with its conserved first and last residue. Each record gives: D gene, V gene, J gene, clone size, CDR3 DNA, CDR3 protein. A D gene is named only where the DNA matches it firmly. For some rows the clone size is stated as once, few or many, or as a class when expanded; others skip it.

TRBD2	TRBV12-3/TRBV12-4	TRBJ2-3	many	TGTGCCAGCAGTTTTGGGATGACTAGCGGAGCGCAGTATTTT	CASSFGMTSGAQYF
TRBD2	TRBV4-3	TRBJ2-3	many	TGCGCCAGCAGCCAAGCGGGGACTAGCGGGAGTCGAGTAGATACGCAGTATTTT	CASSQAGTSGSRVDTQYF
-	TRBV7-3	TRBJ2-3	many	TGTGCCAGCAGCTTGGGCGGGATGGACACAGATACGCAGTATTTT	CASSLGGMDTDTQYF
-	TRBV5-1	TRBJ1-1	many	TGCGCCAGCAGCGTTACATCAGGCGCTGAAGCTTTCTTT	CASSVTSGAEAFF
-	TRBV28	TRBJ2-7	many	TGTGCCAGCAGTGAAGATTCAGACAGGCCCTACGAGCAGTACTTC	CASSEDSDRPYEQYF
-	TRBV20-1	TRBJ2-4	many	TGCAGTGCCCTACGGGAAGTCTTAGCCAAAAACATTCAGTACTTC	CSALREVLAKNIQYF
-	TRBV6-2/TRBV6-3	TRBJ2-3	many	TGTGCCAGCTGCGCTTCCACAGATACGCAGTATTTT	CASCASTDTQYF
-	TRBV7-3	TRBJ2-1	many	TGTGCCAGCAGCTTACCCGGACAGTTCAATGAGCAGTTCTTC	CASSLPGQFNEQFF
-	TRBV20-1	TRBJ2-5	many	TGCAGTGCTAGGGGCAGGCCCAGAGAGACCCAGTACTTC	CSARGRPRETQYF
TRBD2	TRBV7-2	TRBJ2-5	many	TGTGCCAGCAGCTTATTAGACAGCGGGGGGCAAGAGACCCAGTACTTC	CASSLLDSGGQETQYF
-	TRBV4-3	TRBJ2-7	many	TGCGCCTGCAGACTCGACAGTCAGTACGAGCAGTACTTC	CACRLDSQYEQYF
TRBD2	TRBV12-3/TRBV12-4	TRBJ2-1	many	TGTGCCAGCGGACGACTAGCGGGCACGAGGAGGGTCATTTACAATGAGCAGTTCTTC	CASGRLAGTRRVIYNEQFF
-	TRBV6-6	TRBJ2-5	-	TGTGCCAGCAGACCCCTTGCCCAAGAGACCCAGTACTTC	CASRPLAQETQYF
-	TRBV6-2/TRBV6-3	TRBJ2-6	many	TGTGCCAGCAGGAATTCTGGGGCCAACGTCCTGACTTTC	CASRNSGANVLTF
-	TRBV4-3	TRBJ2-7	many	TGCGCCAGCAGCCAGGGGGTAAGGGTTCCACCATACGAGCAGTACTTC	CASSQGVRVPPYEQYF
-	TRBV20-1	TRBJ2-3	many	TGCAGTGCTAGGGATTTAGGACGGCACGGTACGCAGTATTTT	CSARDLGRHGTQYF
TRBD2	TRBV7-9	TRBJ2-2	few	TGTGCCAGCAGCCCTATTCCGGCGGGAGGGAGCACCGGGGAGCTGTTTTTT	CASSPIPAGGSTGELFF
TRBD1	TRBV5-6	TRBJ2-3	-	TGTGCCAGCAGAAGGACAGGGTCCGATACGCAGTATTTT	CASRRTGSDTQYF